Shown below are 8 T cell receptor beta chains from a single sample sequenced in a study of blood T cell repertoires in COVID-19. Produced via immunoSEQ multiplex PCR; TCRdb's table is partial and in-frame only. The sample includes some 190,000 clones, approximately 85% of them seen just once. Sequenced: peripheral blood. These receptors all stem from an older woman with acute or convalescent COVID-19.

This chain links TRBV15 with TRBJ2-7, with a tentative D call TRBD1 (6 bases). The CDR3 loop spans 16 amino acids. CDR1 and CDR2 from the germline V gene are LNHNV and YYDKDF (reference sequence). V was cut by 1 base and J by 2 bases, with 15 bases left in between. The CDR3 DNA follows: TGTGCCACCAGCAGAGGTGAGCCGGGACATCCCTACGAGCAGTACTTC. The encoded protein is CATSRGEPGHPYEQYF.

This clone was seen a single time. J is TRBJ1-1 and V is TRBV29-1; D not certain. Per the germline V gene, CDR1 is SQVTM and CDR2 is ANQGSEA. With 7 bases removed from V and 0 bases from J, the gap between germline ends came to 12 bases. The CDR3 sequence is 13 residues long. The CDR3 region has the DNA TGCAGCGGGGAGGAGGGAATGAACACTGAAGCTTTCTTT. It specifies CSGEEGMNTEAFF.

The chain links TRBV9 to TRBJ1-3; a possible D gene is TRBD1 (5 bases). Trimming stripped 3 bases from V and 0 bases from J, with 10 bases between. Germline V gene sequence: CDR1 SGDLS, CDR2 YYNGEE. The CDR3 is 15 residues long. In DNA, the CDR3 is TGTGCCAGCAGCGACACAGGTACCTCTGGAAACACCATATATTTT. This codes for CASSDTGTSGNTIYF.

The V gene is TRBV19, the J gene TRBJ1-3; D perhaps matches TRBD1 (6 bases). Germline lookup yields CDR1 LNHDA and CDR2 SQIVND (reference sequence). V lost 5 bases and J lost 2, with 19 bases in between. This CDR3 is built from 17 residues. In DNA, the CDR3 is TGTGCCAGTAGTGAGAGTACCGGGGGGCAGGCTGGAAACACCATATATTTT. Translated: CASSESTGGQAGNTIYF.

The genes are TRBV18 and TRBJ1-1; tentatively, D is TRBD1 (6 bases). The CDR3 totals 15 residues. The V end lost 3 bases, the J end lost 5 bases, and 16 bases lay between the germline ends. CDR1 KGHSH and CDR2 LQKENI come from the germline V gene. The chain's CDR3 is CASSPQGGARTEAFF. The CDR3 DNA follows: TGTGCCAGCTCACCCCAAGGGGGGGCTCGGACTGAAGCTTTCTTT.

In this sample, this clone turned up once. V and J are TRBV5-1 and TRBJ1-3, with 7 positions matching TRBD1. Trimming took 0 bases from V and 0 from J; bases not matched to a gene: 12. CDR3 length: 19 amino acids. CDR1 SGHRS and CDR2 YFSETQ come from the germline V gene. In DNA, the CDR3 is TGCGCCAGCAGCTTGGGGTCTACAGGGGCCCTTGGCTCTGGAAACACCATATATTTT. Its protein product is CASSLGSTGALGSGNTIYF.

The genes are TRBV6-2 or TRBV6-3 and TRBJ2-3; 14 bases line up with TRBD2. Trimming at V came to 4 bases and at J to 5 bases, leaving 8 bases not matched to a gene. This CDR3 has 17 amino acids. Germline V CDR1 and CDR2: MNHEY, SVGEGT. The CDR3 DNA is TGTGCCAGCAGTTCCTACACGACTAGCGGGAGGGGAGATACGCAGTATTTT. Translated, it gives CASSSYTTSGRGDTQYF.

The V call is TRBV7-8, the J call TRBJ1-2, with unresolved D. The V end lost 4 bases, the J end lost 4 bases, and 13 bases lay between the germline ends. This CDR3 comprises 14 residues. Germline CDR1 reads SGHVS; CDR2 reads FQNEAQ. The CDR3 DNA reads TGTGCCAGCAGCTCCCGGGAGGCTAGCTATGGCTACACCTTC. This codes for CASSSREASYGYTF.